This entry concerns a single T cell receptor (beta chain). Survey-level immunoSEQ sequencing profiled the TCR beta repertoire. Generated by immunoSEQ multiplex PCR, the TCRdb table keeps only in-frame clones and is missing some. The sample holds approximately 70,000 clones, just under 95% seen once. Germline CDR1 is DFQATT and CDR2 is SNEGSKA (reference sequence). This CDR3 is 9 amino acids long. The V end was cut by 3 bases, the J end by 10 bases, with 7 bases between. The gene calls are TRBV20-1 and TRBJ2-7; no definite D call. The sequencing input was PBMCs. This TCR derives from a man between 35 and 55 years old with rheumatoid arthritis. The DNA of the CDR3 is TGCAGTGCTAGGCTAGAACAGTACTTC. Translating gives CSARLEQYF.